What follows are 9 T cell receptor beta chains derived from one specimen sequenced in a study of blood T cells in healthy people across ages. PCR was performed a second time for about 7 to 11 cycles using a sample-barcoded 5' primer and a J-beta primer mix. TCRdb re-analysed the 5' RACE reads in MiXCR, keeping a single row per CDR3 protein. The data hold 700,000 or so distinct CDR3 sequences, with 22% observed a single time. The sample was blood. The receptors shown here come from a man in his 70s in good health.

This clonotype appeared a single time. The rearrangement joins TRBV27 to TRBJ2-5; D is perhaps TRBD2 (5 bases). This CDR3 has 15 residues. CDR1 is MNHEY, CDR2 SMNVEV, per germline (reference sequence). V was pared by 2 bases and J by 5 bases, with 15 bases between. CDR3: CASSLIAPPGETQYF. The CDR3 DNA sequence: TGTGCCAGCAGTTTAATCGCCCCACCGGGGGAGACCCAGTACTTC.

The chain combines TRBV9 with TRBJ1-4; D ambiguous. Germline assignment: CDR1 SGDLS and CDR2 YYNGEE. V gave up 2 bases and J gave up 0 bases, with 14 bases separating them. This CDR3 has 17 amino acids. CDR3 nucleotide sequence: TGTGCCAGCAGCGTTACTCCCAACACCGCAACTAATGAAAAACTGTTTTTT. The encoded protein is CASSVTPNTATNEKLFF.

This clonotype was detected only a few times. The gene calls are TRBV18 and TRBJ2-3, with D possibly TRBD2 on 5 matching bases. Germline V gene lookup returns CDR1 KGHSH and CDR2 LQKENI. Trimming left V 2 bases short and J 5 bases short, with 26 bases between. There are 19 residues in the CDR3. As DNA, the CDR3 is TGTGCCAGCTCACCAAACGTTCCGGGAAGTAATCCGGGCGGAGATACGCAGTATTTT. This encodes CASSPNVPGSNPGGDTQYF.

The chain uses TRBV5-1 and TRBJ2-5; TRBD1 matches 8 bases. V gave up 3 bases and J gave up 5 bases; unmatched junction bases: 6. CDR1 SGHRS and CDR2 YFSETQ come from the germline V gene. This CDR3 contains 14 residues. The CDR3 nucleotides are TGCGCCAGCAGCTCACGGACAGGGTGGGAGACCCAGTACTTC. It codes for CASSSRTGWETQYF.

The V and J genes are TRBV6-6 and TRBJ2-1; no clear D. CDR3 length equals 16 residues. Per the germline V gene, CDR1 is MNHNY and CDR2 is SVGAGI (reference sequence). V dropped 0 bases and J dropped 0 bases, with 9 bases sitting between them. The CDR3 loop reads CASSYSRARSYNEQFF. The CDR3 nucleotides are TGTGCCAGCAGTTACTCTAGAGCCCGCTCCTACAATGAGCAGTTCTTC.

In DNA form, the CDR3 reads TGTGCCAGCATCCCGGACGGGGGGCTCGTTGAAGCTTTCTTT. Protein sequence: CASIPDGGLVEAFF. The J gene is TRBJ1-1, the V gene TRBV12-3 or TRBV12-4, with a possible D match to TRBD1 (6 bases). The CDR3 sequence is 14 residues long. Trimming pared 7 bases from V and 7 bases from J, leaving 19 bases between.

This clonotype came up many times. This chain joins TRBV7-9 and TRBJ2-1, with a possible D match to TRBD2 (5 bases). The CDR3 is made up of 12 amino acids. The germline V and J ends were trimmed by 3 bases and 7 bases, with 7 bases remaining between them. Germline CDR1 reads SEHNR; CDR2 reads FQNEAQ (reference sequence). CDR3 sequence: CASSLEVNEQFF. CDR3 in DNA: TGTGCCAGCAGCTTGGAGGTGAATGAGCAGTTCTTC.

This clonotype was counted ten times or more. In DNA, the CDR3 is TGCGCCAGCAGCTTAGAGGGTTCCTCTGGGGCCAACGTCCTGACTTTC. It encodes CASSLEGSSGANVLTF. The genes are TRBV5-1 and TRBJ2-6, with a weak D call TRBD2 (5 bases). The germline gives CDR1 SGHRS, CDR2 YFSETQ. The CDR3 runs to 16 residues. V was clipped by 2 bases and J by 0 bases, with 9 bases between them.

V usage is TRBV7-9 and J usage is TRBJ2-1; D not resolved. V lost 5 bases, J lost 2 bases, and 10 bases lay in between. The CDR3 loop spans 14 amino acids. Germline CDR1 is SEHNR and CDR2 is FQNEAQ (reference sequence). The CDR3: CASSPRNPYNEQFF. In DNA form, the CDR3 reads TGTGCCAGCAGCCCTCGTAATCCCTACAATGAGCAGTTCTTC.